The T cell receptor beta chain under discussion was sequenced for a study of regulatory T cells in long-lasting Graves disease. This clonotype occurred many times. Time point described: newly diagnosed GD, antithyroid drugs for less than 3 months. PBMC-extracted RNA yielded the TCR library. Under American Thyroid Association guidelines, Graves' disease was diagnosed. TCR beta libraries were built with iRepertoire HTBI primers and Arm-PCR of CDR3 regions. TCRdb re-analysed the multiplex PCR reads in MiXCR, keeping a single row per CDR3 protein. This sample has roughly 380,000 distinct CDR3 sequences, with approximately 16% found just once. A further study also used this sample, focusing on T cells in Graves' hyperthyroidism and ophthalmopathy. That work states: The patients, who ranged from 18 to 65 in age, presented with newly diagnosed hyperthyroidism lasting under 2 months. Blood also carried most thyroid clonotypes expanded above 0.001.

The source of this sequence is a man aged 40-55 years with Graves disease. This specimen consisted of peripheral blood mononuclear cells (PBMCs), obtained at new diagnosis, from a patient treated with antithyroid drugs.

CDR3 loop: CAISKTVYEQYF. Here the CDR3 DNA reads TGTGCCATCAGTAAGACGGTCTACGAGCAGTACTTC. The chain has TRBV10-3 and TRBJ2-7; D remains ambiguous. The V gene's germline CDR1 is ENHRY and CDR2 SYGVKD. The CDR3 loop spans 12 amino acids. V lost 5 bases and J 3 bases, leaving 8 bases between the germline ends.